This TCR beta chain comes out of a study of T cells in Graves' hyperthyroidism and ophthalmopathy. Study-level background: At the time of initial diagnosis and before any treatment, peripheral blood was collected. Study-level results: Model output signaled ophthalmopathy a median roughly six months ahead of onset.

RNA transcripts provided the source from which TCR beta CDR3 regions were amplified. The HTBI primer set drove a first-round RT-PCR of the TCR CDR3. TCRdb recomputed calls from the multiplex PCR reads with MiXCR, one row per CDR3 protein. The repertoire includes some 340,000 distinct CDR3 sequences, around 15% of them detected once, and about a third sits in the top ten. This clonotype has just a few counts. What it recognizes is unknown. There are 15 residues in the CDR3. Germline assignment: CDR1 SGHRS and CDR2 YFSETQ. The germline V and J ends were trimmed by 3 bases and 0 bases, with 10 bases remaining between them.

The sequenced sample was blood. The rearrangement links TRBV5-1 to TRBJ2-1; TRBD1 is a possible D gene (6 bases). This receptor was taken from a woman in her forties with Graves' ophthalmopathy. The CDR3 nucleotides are TGCGCCAGCAGCTGGACAGTCAACTCCTACAATGAGCAGTTCTTC. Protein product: CASSWTVNSYNEQFF.